Each of the 8 T cell receptor beta chains below was sequenced from the same sample in a study of T cell responses to AZD1222 COVID-19 vaccine. Data came from immunoSEQ multiplex PCR; TCRdb stores just in-frame clones and leaves some out. The data contain under 300,000 clones, 93% of them seen just once; the ten biggest clones take up less than 0.65%. This specimen consisted of peripheral blood, obtained on day 0 of AZD1222 vaccination. These receptors all come from an adult in good health.

The chain employs TRBV7-2 and TRBJ1-2; D gene unclear. The CDR3 has 12 residues. Germline values: CDR1 SGHTA, CDR2 FQGNSA. Trimming took off 3 bases at V and 5 bases at J, with 7 bases between the two ends. DNA of the CDR3: TGTGCCAGCAGCTTCTTAGGGTATGGCTACACCTTC. This translates into CASSFLGYGYTF.

CDR3: CASRRQGAGEKLFF. DNA of the CDR3: TGTGCCAGCAGGAGACAGGGGGCGGGGGAAAAACTGTTTTTT. The chain couples TRBV28 to TRBJ1-4, with 10 bases aligning to TRBD1. In germline, CDR1 is MDHEN, CDR2 SYDVKM. Losses at the gene ends were 6 bases for V and 8 bases for J; bases not matched to a gene: 6. The CDR3 consists of 14 residues.

The chain recombines TRBV12-3 or TRBV12-4 with TRBJ2-7; D uncertain. The CDR3 sequence is 13 residues long. Trimming left V 0 bases short and J 7 bases short, with 10 bases between. For the CDR3, the DNA is TGTGCCAGCAGTTTAGCCCTCGACATGGAGCAGTACTTC. This gives the protein CASSLALDMEQYF.

V and J are TRBV4-1 and TRBJ1-4; no definite D call. Germline loops: CDR1 MGHRA, CDR2 YSYEKL. V lost 3 bases and J lost 1, with 6 bases in between. This CDR3 region has 14 residues. The CDR3 DNA reads as TGCGCCAGCAGCCAGGTGGGAACTAATGAAAAACTGTTTTTT. This sequence encodes CASSQVGTNEKLFF.

V and J are TRBV5-1 and TRBJ2-3; possible D gene TRBD1, 5 bases. Germline CDR1 is SGHRS and CDR2 is YFSETQ. The germline V and J ends were trimmed by 0 bases and 0 bases, with 11 bases remaining between them. The CDR3 loop spans 16 amino acids. The CDR3 here is CASSLAPGHSTDTQYF. The CDR3 DNA sequence: TGCGCCAGCAGCTTGGCCCCAGGGCACAGCACAGATACGCAGTATTTT.

The chain employs TRBV7-9 and TRBJ2-2, with TRBD2 as a possible D gene (6 bases). The length of the CDR3 is 16 residues. Germline CDR1 is SEHNR and CDR2 is FQNEAQ (reference sequence). Between the trimmed V and J ends, which lost 5 bases and 3 bases, there was a span of 16 bases. The CDR3 DNA follows: TGTGCCAGCAGCACCTCTGGGCGGGGTCACACCGGGGAGCTGTTTTTT. Its protein product is CASSTSGRGHTGELFF.

The rearrangement joins TRBV28 to TRBJ2-2; no clear D. This CDR3 region has 16 residues. The V and J ends lost 2 bases and 2 bases respectively, with 12 bases between them. Germline loops: CDR1 MDHEN, CDR2 SYDVKM. This CDR3 reads CASSLVLIRNTGELFF. DNA for the CDR3: TGTGCCAGCAGTTTAGTCCTGATTAGAAACACCGGGGAGCTGTTTTTT.

This chain links TRBV3-1 (or the pseudogene TRBV3-2) with TRBJ2-7; D not resolved. The CDR3 totals 17 residues. Germline V gives CDR1 LGHDT, CDR2 YNNKEL (reference sequence). Between the trimmed V and J ends, which lost 3 bases and 1 base, there was a span of 19 bases. As DNA, the CDR3 is TGTGCCAGCAGCCAGGCCTCCCGACTCCTGAGGTCCTACGAGCAGTACTTC. Translated, it gives CASSQASRLLRSYEQYF.